This T cell receptor beta chain was recovered during a study of cytomegalovirus exposure and HLA in healthy donors. Across the study: T cells numbering some 170 million yielded more than 100 million unique TCR beta sequences in an earlier analysis. About 83 million unique TCRs from HLA-typed donors made up an early data release.

Whole-study findings and limits: What TCR beta sequences reportedly achieved was accurate prediction of HLA-A and HLA-B alleles in most subjects. Altogether, about 160 TCR beta chains were recorded as cytomegalovirus-associated.

About this clone itself: What it binds is not known.

Researchers ran the PCR with 60 Vbeta and 13 Jbeta primers. Here immunoSEQ multiplex PCR was the method, and the copy in TCRdb shows in-frame clones only, minus some. The sample lists fewer than 200,000 clones; approximately 71% were seen once. The clonotype originates from a girl aged 10 to 17 in good health and CMV-seronegative. The sample taken for sequencing was PBMCs.

CDR3 nucleotide sequence: TGTGCCACCAGCAGGGTCAGGGGGCCCGGGGAGCTGTTTTTT. It codes for CATSRVRGPGELFF. The V call is TRBV15, the J call TRBJ2-2; 8 nucleotides align to TRBD1. The CDR3 runs 14 residues. The ends lost 3 bases at V and 6 bases at J; junction bases unmatched: 3. Germline CDR1 and CDR2: LNHNV and YYDKDF (reference sequence).